The 27 T cell receptor beta chains below all came from one sample that was sequenced in a study of T-cell reconstitution after alpha-beta-depleted transplantation in children. During its preparation, the TCRbeta library received unique molecular identifiers. TCRdb recomputed calls from the PCR reads with MiXCR, one row per CDR3 protein. The table shows 700,000 to 950,000 distinct CDR3 sequences, with approximately 15% occurring only once. This specimen consisted of PBMCs, mostly from graft donor cells, obtained 360 days after TCRalphabeta/CD19-depleted stem cell transplant. The receptors derive from a male patient under 18 who had a stem cell transplant for acute lymphoblastic leukemia, so the T cells may come from the graft donor.

This clonotype was observed a handful of times. V usage is TRBV29-1 and J usage is TRBJ2-3; 9 nucleotides align to TRBD2. This CDR3 has 16 amino acids. Per the germline V gene, CDR1 is SQVTM and CDR2 is ANQGSEA. The V and J ends lost 6 bases and 0 bases, in that order; junction bases with no gene match: 10. In DNA form, the CDR3 reads TGCAGCGTCAGCAACCCCCTAGCGGGGAGCACAGATACGCAGTATTTT. It yields the protein CSVSNPLAGSTDTQYF.

This chain connects TRBV29-1 to TRBJ2-2; D not resolved. The V gene lost 6 bases and the J gene lost 3 bases, with 11 bases spanning the gap. The CDR3 sequence is 13 residues long. The germline CDR1 and CDR2 sequences are SQVTM and ANQGSEA. The CDR3 here is CSVEQRYTGELFF. In DNA, the CDR3 is TGCAGCGTGGAGCAGAGGTACACCGGGGAGCTGTTTTTT.

This clonotype was counted between two and nine times. CDR3 in DNA: TGTGCCAGCAGTTTAGCGCACAGGGGGAGGAATGAGCAGTTCTTC. Its translation is CASSLAHRGRNEQFF. The genes are TRBV12-3 or TRBV12-4 and TRBJ2-1; TRBD1 matches at 8 bases. The CDR3 runs to 15 residues. V shed 0 bases, J shed 7 bases, and the junction held 5 bases outside the gene matches.

This clonotype was observed a handful of times. The chain employs TRBV4-1 and TRBJ2-1; 8 positions agree with TRBD1. With 1 base clipped from V and 4 bases from J, the junction kept 0 bases outside the gene matches. Germline V CDR1 and CDR2: MGHRA, YSYEKL. This CDR3 comprises 14 residues. The CDR3 DNA is TGCGCCAGCAGCCAAGGGGACAGGTACAATGAGCAGTTCTTC. Its translation is CASSQGDRYNEQFF.

The V call is TRBV4-2, the J call TRBJ2-1; TRBD2 agrees at 15 bases. The V gene's germline CDR1 is LGHNA and CDR2 YNFKEQ. CDR3 length: 22 amino acids. Unmatched junction bases numbered 16, after V lost 4 bases and J lost 0 bases. CDR3 coding DNA: TGTGCCAGCAGCCTTCGGACTAGCGGGAGGGCGATCATTCCGAGCTCCTACAATGAGCAGTTCTTC. It codes for CASSLRTSGRAIIPSSYNEQFF.

A word on this clonotype: Sequence at one end of the junction differs from germline and may be a read error. The rearrangement joins TRBV20-1 to TRBJ1-1, with D possibly TRBD1 on 6 matching bases. Germline V gene data show CDR1 as DFQATT and CDR2 as SNEGSKA (reference sequence). The CDR3 extends over 13 amino acids. The CDR3 region has the DNA TGCTGTGCTAGATATCTTAGGGGGACTGAAGCTTTCTTT. Its protein product is CCARYLRGTEAFF.

The chain recombines TRBV20-1 with TRBJ2-5; D unclear. Germline V gives CDR1 DFQATT, CDR2 SNEGSKA (reference sequence). Trimming took 6 bases from V and 3 from J, leaving 17 bases between them. The CDR3 consists of 14 residues. The CDR3: CSALRGWGKETQYF. The DNA of the CDR3 is TGCAGTGCCCTCCGAGGTTGGGGTAAAGAGACCCAGTACTTC.

The V and J genes are TRBV11-2 and TRBJ2-5; 7 bases line up with TRBD1. Germline V CDR1 and CDR2: SGHAT, FQNNGV. J was trimmed by 4 bases and V by 1 base; bases with no gene match: 9. CDR3 length: 16 residues. Written as DNA, the CDR3 is TGTGCCAGCAGCTTAGCAAACAGGGGTCGGTCAGAGACCCAGTACTTC. Its translation is CASSLANRGRSETQYF.

The DNA for the CDR3 is TGTGCCAGCAGCAAAACTCGGGACAGGGGATATCCTAACGAGCAGTACTTC. Its translation: CASSKTRDRGYPNEQYF. The chain links TRBV7-9 to TRBJ2-7, with TRBD1 matching 10 bases. CDR3 length: 17 amino acids. Germline V gives CDR1 SEHNR, CDR2 FQNEAQ (reference sequence). The junction had 15 bases not matched to a gene; V was cut back by 5 bases and J by 5 bases.

This clonotype has just a few counts. The rearrangement links TRBV9 to TRBJ2-7; 7 bases match TRBD2. V gave up 0 bases and J gave up 3 bases; unmatched junction bases: 12. The germline gives CDR1 SGDLS, CDR2 YYNGEE. This CDR3 has 17 residues. The chain's CDR3 is CASSVGGGRDSGYEQYF. The CDR3 coding sequence is TGTGCCAGCAGCGTAGGAGGTGGGAGGGACTCCGGCTACGAGCAGTACTTC.

The chain carries TRBV5-1 and TRBJ2-2; a possible D gene is TRBD2 (5 bases). This CDR3 is 17 amino acids long. Looked up from germline, CDR1 is SGHRS and CDR2 is YFSETQ. V was pared by 0 bases and J by 1 base, with 13 bases between. CDR3 sequence: CASSLGFSAKNTGELFF. The CDR3 DNA sequence: TGCGCCAGCAGCTTGGGGTTTAGCGCCAAGAACACCGGGGAGCTGTTTTTT.

The chain combines TRBV9 with TRBJ2-2; maybe TRBD2 (6 bases). Germline V gene sequence: CDR1 SGDLS, CDR2 YYNGEE. Trimming removed 3 bases from V and 6 bases from J, with 24 bases in between. The CDR3 is made up of 18 amino acids. CDR3 in amino acids: CASSAFLTGARGAGELFF. The CDR3 DNA follows: TGTGCCAGCAGCGCGTTTTTGACCGGGGCCCGCGGGGCCGGGGAGCTGTTTTTT.

This clonotype was detected a few times. The V and J genes are TRBV5-1 and TRBJ2-5, with 10 nucleotides matching TRBD2. This CDR3 region has 18 residues. V gave up 3 bases and J gave up 1 base; unmatched junction bases: 12. The germline V gene has CDR1 SGHRS and CDR2 YFSETQ. The DNA of the CDR3 is TGCGCCAGCAGCTCCACTTTTAGGACTAGCGGCCTCCAAGAGACCCAGTACTTC. It is translated as CASSSTFRTSGLQETQYF.

This clonotype was recorded a few times. This chain uses TRBV5-1 with TRBJ2-3; no definite D call. CDR1 is SGHRS, CDR2 YFSETQ, per germline. CDR3 size: 16 residues. V dropped 0 bases and J dropped 0 bases, with 11 bases sitting between them. The CDR3 nucleotides are TGCGCCAGCAGCTTGGTGGTCTCGCTGAGCACAGATACGCAGTATTTT. It codes for CASSLVVSLSTDTQYF.

This clonotype was observed a few times. The gene calls are TRBV7-7 and TRBJ2-2, with 10 bases identical to TRBD1. The V gene end was trimmed by 6 bases and the J gene end by 5 bases; junction bases not matched to a gene: 6. Per the germline V gene, CDR1 is SSHAT and CDR2 is FNYEAQ (reference sequence). The CDR3 sequence is 15 residues long. Here the CDR3 DNA reads TGTGCCAGCAGACAGGGACAGGGGCTAACCGGGGAGCTGTTTTTT. Its protein product is CASRQGQGLTGELFF.

V is TRBV20-1 and J is TRBJ2-1; D is possibly TRBD1 (5 bases). V was pared by 0 bases and J by 5 bases, with 14 bases between. Germline V gene lookup returns CDR1 DFQATT and CDR2 SNEGSKA (reference sequence). The CDR3 spans 15 residues. CDR3 protein: CSARDVGVLNNEQFF. In nucleotides, the CDR3 is TGCAGTGCTAGAGATGTAGGGGTTTTAAACAATGAGCAGTTCTTC.

The chain is built from TRBV10-3 and TRBJ2-1, with 12 nucleotides matching TRBD2. The CDR3 is made up of 15 amino acids. Germline values: CDR1 ENHRY, CDR2 SYGVKD. Germline trimming cut 6 bases from V and 8 bases from J; bases unmatched to any gene: 8. The CDR3: CAIRSLAGGPHEQFF. CDR3 in DNA: TGTGCCATCAGATCTCTAGCGGGAGGGCCCCATGAGCAGTTCTTC.

Many counts were recorded for this clonotype. This sequence joins TRBV4-2 and TRBJ2-3, with TRBD2 matching 7 bases. Unmatched junction bases numbered 6, after V lost 0 bases and J lost 3 bases. The CDR3 consists of 16 residues. Germline V lookup: CDR1 LGHNA, CDR2 YNFKEQ. CDR3 in DNA: TGTGCCAGCAGCCAAGAAGGGGCGGGAGAGACAGATACGCAGTATTTT. It specifies CASSQEGAGETDTQYF.

A few counts support this clonotype. The rearrangement links TRBV7-2 to TRBJ1-4; 8 positions agree with TRBD1. Germline lookup yields CDR1 SGHTA and CDR2 FQGNSA. The CDR3 length is 16 residues. Trimming removed 4 bases from V and 4 bases from J; junction bases left unmatched: 8. The CDR3 reads CASSYRHRGSNEKLFF. The CDR3 DNA reads as TGTGCCAGCAGCTACCGACACAGGGGGAGTAATGAAAAACTGTTTTTT.

This clonotype turned up a few times. The V and J genes are TRBV6-6 and TRBJ1-2, with a possible D match to TRBD1 (6 bases). Germline CDR1 reads MNHNY; CDR2 reads SVGAGI (reference sequence). The CDR3 length is 13 residues. Trimming cost V 1 base and J 6 bases, with 9 bases left between them. CDR3 amino acids: CASSYWTDNGYTF. For the CDR3, the DNA is TGTGCCAGCAGTTACTGGACAGATAATGGCTACACCTTC.

This clonotype was picked up one time. Since a much larger clone is just one base distant, this may be a read error. V gene TRBV5-1 combines with J gene TRBJ2-1, with D possibly TRBD2 on 6 matching bases. The CDR3 runs to 15 residues. Germline V gene sequence: CDR1 SGHRS, CDR2 YFSETQ. V was clipped by 2 bases and J by 5 bases, with 14 bases between them. The CDR3 protein is CASSFLAWGDNEQFF. The CDR3, as DNA: TGCGCCAGCAGCTTTCTAGCGTGGGGAGACAATGAGCAGTTCTTC.

The chain links TRBV29-1 to TRBJ2-7; 7 bases align to TRBD1. The CDR3 is made up of 15 amino acids. Germline CDR1 SQVTM, CDR2 ANQGSEA. The J segment lost 0 bases and the V segment lost 1 base, leaving 6 bases of the junction unmatched. The CDR3 region is CSVEGGRGSSYEQYF. For the CDR3, the DNA is TGCAGCGTTGAAGGTGGCAGGGGGAGCTCCTACGAGCAGTACTTC.

The rearrangement uses TRBV5-6 and TRBJ1-3; TRBD1 agrees at 10 bases. The length of the CDR3 is 16 residues. The germline CDR1 and CDR2 sequences are SGHDT and YYEEEE. V shed 4 bases and J 4 bases; nucleotides not matched to a gene: 8. The CDR3 DNA sequence: TGTGCCAGCAGCCTATCCGGGACAGGGGTAGGAAACACCATATATTTT. The encoded protein is CASSLSGTGVGNTIYF.

The chain is built from TRBV4-1 and TRBJ2-1, with D perhaps TRBD2 (6 bases). Trimming took 1 base from V and 14 from J, leaving 9 bases between them. CDR1 is MGHRA, CDR2 YSYEKL, per germline. The CDR3 is 11 residues long. CDR3 DNA: TGCGCCAGCAGCCAAGGCGGGATGGAGTTCTTC. It is translated as CASSQGGMEFF.

This clonotype has only a few counts. V usage is TRBV12-3 or TRBV12-4 and J usage is TRBJ2-7, with TRBD1 matching over 7 bases. The CDR3 contains 14 residues. The V segment lost 4 bases and the J segment 3 bases; nucleotides outside the gene matches: 6. The DNA for the CDR3 is TGTGCCAGCAGTTCGGGACAGTCCTTCTACGAGCAGTACTTC. Its translation: CASSSGQSFYEQYF.

This sequence joins TRBV20-1 and TRBJ1-6, with no clear D. V was pared by 5 bases and J by 10 bases, with 24 bases between. The CDR3 length is 16 residues. Germline CDR1 reads DFQATT; CDR2 reads SNEGSKA (reference sequence). DNA of the CDR3: TGCAGTGCTCCCATTCTGGGGATCGGCGCTAGGTCACCCCTCCACTTT. It codes for CSAPILGIGARSPLHF.

This clonotype has more than one count but fewer than ten. In DNA, the CDR3 is TGTGCCACTCGAGGGGCATACGACAATCAGCCCCAGCATTTT. Protein: CATRGAYDNQPQHF. This chain joins TRBV19 and TRBJ1-5; a weak D match, TRBD1 (5 bases). V lost 10 bases and J 3 bases, leaving 16 bases between the germline ends. The CDR3 extends over 14 amino acids. Germline V gene lookup returns CDR1 LNHDA and CDR2 SQIVND (reference sequence). Based on the CDR3 plus reference TRBV19 and TRBJ1-5, the full variable domain is DGGITQSPKYLFRKEGQNVTLSCEQNLNHDAMYWYRQDPGQGLRLIYYSQIVNDFQKGDIAEGYSVSREKKESFPLTVTSAQKNPTAFYLCATRGAYDNQPQHFGDGTRLSIL.